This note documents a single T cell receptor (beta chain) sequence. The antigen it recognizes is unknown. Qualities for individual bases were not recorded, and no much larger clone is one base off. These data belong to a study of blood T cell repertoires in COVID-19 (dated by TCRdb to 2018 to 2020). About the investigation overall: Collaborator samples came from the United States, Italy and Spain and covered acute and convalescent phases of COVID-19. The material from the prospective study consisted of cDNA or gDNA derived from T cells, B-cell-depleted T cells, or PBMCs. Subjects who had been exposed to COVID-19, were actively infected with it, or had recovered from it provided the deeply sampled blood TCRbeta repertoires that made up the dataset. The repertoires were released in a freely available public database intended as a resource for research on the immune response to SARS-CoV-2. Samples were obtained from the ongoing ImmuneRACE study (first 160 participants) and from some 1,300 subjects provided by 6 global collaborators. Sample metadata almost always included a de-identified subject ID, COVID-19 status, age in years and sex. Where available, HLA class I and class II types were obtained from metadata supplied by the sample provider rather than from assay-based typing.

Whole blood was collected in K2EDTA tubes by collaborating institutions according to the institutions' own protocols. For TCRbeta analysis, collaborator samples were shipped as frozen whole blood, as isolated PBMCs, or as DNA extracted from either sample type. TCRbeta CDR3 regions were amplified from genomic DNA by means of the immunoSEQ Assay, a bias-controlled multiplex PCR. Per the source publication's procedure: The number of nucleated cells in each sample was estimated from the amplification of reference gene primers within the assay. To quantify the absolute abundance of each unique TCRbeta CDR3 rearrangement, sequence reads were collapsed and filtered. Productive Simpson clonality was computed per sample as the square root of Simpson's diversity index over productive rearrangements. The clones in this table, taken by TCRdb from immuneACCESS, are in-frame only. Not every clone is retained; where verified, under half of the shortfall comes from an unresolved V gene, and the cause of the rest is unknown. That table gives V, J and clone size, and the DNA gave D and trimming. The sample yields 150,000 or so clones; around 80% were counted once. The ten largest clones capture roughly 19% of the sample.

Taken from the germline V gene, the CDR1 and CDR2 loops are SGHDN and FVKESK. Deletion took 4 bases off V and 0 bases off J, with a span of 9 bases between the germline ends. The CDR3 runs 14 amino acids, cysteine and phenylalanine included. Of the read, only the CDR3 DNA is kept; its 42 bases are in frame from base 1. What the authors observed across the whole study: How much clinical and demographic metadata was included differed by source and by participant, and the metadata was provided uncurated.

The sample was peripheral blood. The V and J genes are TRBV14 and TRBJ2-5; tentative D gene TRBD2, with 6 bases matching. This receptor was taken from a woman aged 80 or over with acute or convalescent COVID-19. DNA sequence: TGTGCCAGCAGCCCGAGGGACTACCAAGAGACCCAGTACTTC. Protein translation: CASSPRDYQETQYF.